The clone carrying this T cell receptor (beta chain) was found once. Its matching antigen is unknown. The data originate from a study of blood T cells in healthy people across ages. Study in general: Per two T cells, template switching captured roughly one barcoded beta molecule. Broader study findings: Researchers deemed the diversity estimates from one million T cells underestimates. Expanded clonotype shifts may have been confounded, as the donors had an unknown CMV status. As naive T cell percentage varied, TCR beta diversity correlated strongly with it.

Primed by a sample-barcoded 5' primer and a J-beta primer mix, a second PCR proceeded for roughly 6 to 12 cycles. TCRdb reprocessed the 5' RACE reads with MiXCR, giving one entry per CDR3 protein. Altogether roughly 680,000 distinct CDR3 sequences are present, around 21% being singletons, with the ten largest covering about 3.6%. The CDR3 has 15 amino acids. CDR1 is DFQATT, CDR2 SNEGSKA, per germline (reference sequence). V is TRBV20-1 and J is TRBJ2-5; 10 bases map to TRBD2. TRBJ2-7 explains the end of the DNA better; the J call may be wrong. The TCR was taken from a man between 65 and 85 years old in good health. Specimen: blood. CDR3 residues: CSAVAGGTKSYEQYF. The CDR3 DNA sequence: TGCAGTGCGGTAGCGGGAGGCACTAAATCCTACGAGCAGTACTTC.